Described below is a single T cell receptor (beta chain) sequence and its context. What this receptor recognizes is not known. Within one base of it there is no much larger clone, and no base qualities were kept. The trial excluded patients who had a history of autoimmune disease or were on systemic immunosuppression. In every dose cohort, peripheral blood was drawn for TCR sequencing at baseline, cycle 4 day 1, and cycle 7 day 1. Samples came from an open-label, multicenter, first-in-human phase I dose-escalation trial of ivuxolimab. Adults with locally advanced or metastatic head and neck squamous cell, hepatocellular, melanoma or renal cell carcinoma were enrolled in the trial. Before TCR sequencing, CD4+ T cells and CD8+ T cells were sorted from peripheral blood as separate populations. This entry belongs to a study of OX40 agonist ivuxolimab in advanced cancers. For the wider study: The costimulatory receptor OX40 (CD134) was targeted by ivuxolimab, a fully human IgG2 agonistic monoclonal antibody. Peripheral TCRbeta sequencing aimed to test whether ivuxolimab altered TCR sequence diversity and caused clonal T-cell expansion. The paper reports the monotherapy dose-escalation portion (N of about 50 patients) of the phase I ivuxolimab trial. In the dose-escalation cohort, around four fifths of patients were male, and the mean age was approximately 55 years, with a range of 23 to 79. Prior anti-PD-1, anti-PD-L1 or anti-CTLA-4 therapy was permitted, and checkpoint inhibitors had been received by 40% to 50% of dose-escalation patients. Among the roughly 50 dose-escalation patients, approximately 20 had hepatocellular carcinoma, around 15 melanoma, 9 renal cell carcinoma and 9 head and neck cancer. Intravenous ivuxolimab was administered to patients every 2 weeks at six dose levels: 0.01, 0.1, 0.3, 1.5, 3 and 10 mg/kg. Partial responses occurred in three dose-escalation patients: two with cutaneous melanoma and one with hepatocellular carcinoma.

The research as a whole found: The antigen specificity of the peripheral T cells that underwent clonal expansion was not determined. On average, CD8+ T cells showed more expanded clones than CD4+ T cells after ivuxolimab. Partial responders in the 0.1-3.0 mg/kg groups had among the lowest normalized peripheral clonal expansion, especially among CD8+ T cells. Low levels of normalized T-cell clonal expansion were also seen in some patients who did not respond. At doses of 0.1 to 3.0 mg/kg, clonal expansion of both CD4+ and CD8+ blood T cells was observed from baseline to week 6.

Genomic DNA was extracted from sorted cells for sequencing of the TCRbeta CDR3 region. The immunoSEQ Assay was used for sequencing of TCRbeta CDR3 regions. TCRdb provides this immuneACCESS table in a form limited to in-frame rearrangements. Some clones are lacking; in checked studies, under half of them reflect an unresolved V gene, and why the rest are absent is not known. Present in this sample are 75,000 to 100,000 clones, 84% of which were seen just once. Jointly, the top ten make up about 2.7% of the sample. This receptor was identified in an adult with an advanced solid tumor such as melanoma, head and neck, liver or kidney cancer. Specimen: CD4+ or CD8+ T cells sorted from blood, collected in a trial of the OX40 agonist ivuxolimab.

CDR3 loop: CATGHGSNTGELFF. The DNA is TGTGCCACAGGCCACGGTTCGAACACCGGGGAGCTGTTTTTT. The sequence joins TRBV28 to TRBJ2-2; a confident D gene designation cannot be given. The germline ends are 12 bases apart after V is trimmed by 10 bases and J by 0 bases. Measured from the cysteine to the phenylalanine, the CDR3 is 14 residues long. Left in the record is the CDR3 DNA by itself, 42 bases read in frame from the first base. CDR1 is given as MDHEN and CDR2 as SYDVKM, both from the germline V gene.